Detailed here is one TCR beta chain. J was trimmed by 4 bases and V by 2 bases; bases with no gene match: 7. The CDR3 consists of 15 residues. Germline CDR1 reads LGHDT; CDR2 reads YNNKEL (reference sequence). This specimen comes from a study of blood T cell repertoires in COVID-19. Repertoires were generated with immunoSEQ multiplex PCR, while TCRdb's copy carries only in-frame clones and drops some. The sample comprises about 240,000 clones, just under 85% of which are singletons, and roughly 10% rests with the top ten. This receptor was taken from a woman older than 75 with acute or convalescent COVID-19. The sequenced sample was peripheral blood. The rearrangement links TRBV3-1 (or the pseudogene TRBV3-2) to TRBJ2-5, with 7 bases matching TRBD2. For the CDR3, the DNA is TGTGCCAGCAGCCAAACCGGGGGGAAAGGAGAGACCCAGTACTTC. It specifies CASSQTGGKGETQYF.